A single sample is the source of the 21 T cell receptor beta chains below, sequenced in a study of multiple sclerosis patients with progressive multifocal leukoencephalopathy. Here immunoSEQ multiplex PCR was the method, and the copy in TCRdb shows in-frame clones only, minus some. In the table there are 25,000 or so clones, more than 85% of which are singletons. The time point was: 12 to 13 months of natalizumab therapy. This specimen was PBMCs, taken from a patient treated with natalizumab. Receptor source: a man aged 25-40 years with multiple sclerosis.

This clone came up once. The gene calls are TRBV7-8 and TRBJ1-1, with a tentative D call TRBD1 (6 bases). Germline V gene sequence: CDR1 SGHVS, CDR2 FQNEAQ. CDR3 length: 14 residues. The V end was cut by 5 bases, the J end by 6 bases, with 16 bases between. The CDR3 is CASSPTGKGAEAFF. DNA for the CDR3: TGTGCCAGCAGCCCCACAGGGAAGGGCGCTGAAGCTTTCTTT. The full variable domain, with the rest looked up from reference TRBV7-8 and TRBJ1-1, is GAGVSQSPRYKVAKRGQDVALRCDPISGHVSLFWYQQALGQGPEFLTYFQNEAQLDKSGLPSDRFFAERPEGSVSTLKIQRTQQEDSAVYLCASSPTGKGAEAFFGQGTRLTVV.

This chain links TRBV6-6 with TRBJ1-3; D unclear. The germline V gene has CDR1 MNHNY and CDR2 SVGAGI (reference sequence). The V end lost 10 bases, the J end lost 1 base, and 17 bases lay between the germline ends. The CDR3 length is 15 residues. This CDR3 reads CAIQEDSWSGNTIYF. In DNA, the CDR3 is TGTGCCATCCAAGAGGACTCTTGGTCTGGAAACACCATATATTTT.

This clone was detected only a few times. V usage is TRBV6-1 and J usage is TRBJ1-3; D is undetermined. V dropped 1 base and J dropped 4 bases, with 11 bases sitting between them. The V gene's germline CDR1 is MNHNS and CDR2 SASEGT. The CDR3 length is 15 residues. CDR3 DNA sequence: TGTGCCAGCAGTGAAGGGGGAGCGTCGGGAAACACCATATATTTT. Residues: CASSEGGASGNTIYF.

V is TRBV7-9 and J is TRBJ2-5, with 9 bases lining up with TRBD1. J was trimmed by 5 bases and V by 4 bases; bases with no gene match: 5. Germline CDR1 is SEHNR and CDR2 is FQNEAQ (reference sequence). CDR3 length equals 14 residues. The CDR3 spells CASSSTGGYETQYF. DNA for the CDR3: TGTGCCAGCAGCTCCACAGGGGGCTATGAGACCCAGTACTTC.

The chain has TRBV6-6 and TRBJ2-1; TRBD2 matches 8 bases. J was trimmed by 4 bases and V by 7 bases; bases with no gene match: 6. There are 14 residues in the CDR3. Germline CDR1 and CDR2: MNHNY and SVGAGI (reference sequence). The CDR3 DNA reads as TGTGCCAGCACCCTAGCGGGCGGATACAATGAGCAGTTCTTC. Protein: CASTLAGGYNEQFF.

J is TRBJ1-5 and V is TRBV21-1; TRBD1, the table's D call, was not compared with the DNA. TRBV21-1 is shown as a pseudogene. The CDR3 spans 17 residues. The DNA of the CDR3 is TGTGCCAGCAGCAAATTAAGGGACACAGGGGCGGGTCAGCCCCAGCATTTT. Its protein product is CASSKLRDTGAGQPQHF.

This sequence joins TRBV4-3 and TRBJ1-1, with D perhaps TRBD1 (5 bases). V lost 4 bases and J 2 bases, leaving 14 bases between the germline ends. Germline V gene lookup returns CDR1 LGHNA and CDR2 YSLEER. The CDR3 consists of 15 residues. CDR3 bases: TGCGCCAGCAGCCCCGGGGCGCAGAGCAACACTGAAGCTTTCTTT. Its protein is CASSPGAQSNTEAFF.

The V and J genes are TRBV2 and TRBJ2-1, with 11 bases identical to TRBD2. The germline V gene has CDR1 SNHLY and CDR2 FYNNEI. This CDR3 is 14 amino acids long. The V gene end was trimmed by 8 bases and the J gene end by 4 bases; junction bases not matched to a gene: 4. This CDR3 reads CASSGTSGYNEQFF. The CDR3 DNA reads TGTGCCAGCTCCGGGACTAGCGGATACAATGAGCAGTTCTTC.

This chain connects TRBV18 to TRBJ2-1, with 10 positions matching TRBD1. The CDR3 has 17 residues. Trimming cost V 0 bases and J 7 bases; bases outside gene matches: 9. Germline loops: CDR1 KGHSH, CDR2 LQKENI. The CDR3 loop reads CASSPPGGTGVGNEQFF. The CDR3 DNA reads TGTGCCAGCTCACCACCCGGCGGGACAGGGGTGGGGAATGAGCAGTTCTTC.

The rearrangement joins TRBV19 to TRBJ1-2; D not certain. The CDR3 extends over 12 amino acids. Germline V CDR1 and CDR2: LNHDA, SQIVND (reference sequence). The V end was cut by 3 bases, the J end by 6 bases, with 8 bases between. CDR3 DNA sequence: TGTGCCAGTAGTATCCCCGGGGATGGCTACACCTTC. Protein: CASSIPGDGYTF.

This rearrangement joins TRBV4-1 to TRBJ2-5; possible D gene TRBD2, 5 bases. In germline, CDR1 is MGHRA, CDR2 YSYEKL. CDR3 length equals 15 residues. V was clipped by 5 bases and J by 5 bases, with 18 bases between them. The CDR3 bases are TGCGCCAGCAGCTCGTCAGCAGCGGTTCTCGAGACCCAGTACTTC. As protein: CASSSSAAVLETQYF.

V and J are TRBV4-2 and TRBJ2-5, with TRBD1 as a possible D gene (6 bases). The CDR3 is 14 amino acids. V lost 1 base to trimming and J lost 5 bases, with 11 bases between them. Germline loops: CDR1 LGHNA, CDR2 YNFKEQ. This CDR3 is CASSQALRGETQYF. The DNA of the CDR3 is TGTGCCAGCAGCCAAGCTTTGAGGGGGGAGACCCAGTACTTC.

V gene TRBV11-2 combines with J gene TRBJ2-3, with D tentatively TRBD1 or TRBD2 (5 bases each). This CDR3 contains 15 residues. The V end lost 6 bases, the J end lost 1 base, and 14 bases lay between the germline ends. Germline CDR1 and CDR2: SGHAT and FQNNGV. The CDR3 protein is CASRGPFPRTDTQYF. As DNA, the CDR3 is TGTGCCAGCAGGGGACCCTTCCCCCGCACAGATACGCAGTATTTT.

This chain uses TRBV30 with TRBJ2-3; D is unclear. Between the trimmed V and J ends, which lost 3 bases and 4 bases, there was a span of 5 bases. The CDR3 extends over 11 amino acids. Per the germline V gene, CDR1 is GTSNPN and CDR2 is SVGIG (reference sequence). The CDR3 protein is CAWRFADTQYF. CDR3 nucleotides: TGTGCCTGGAGATTTGCAGATACGCAGTATTTT.

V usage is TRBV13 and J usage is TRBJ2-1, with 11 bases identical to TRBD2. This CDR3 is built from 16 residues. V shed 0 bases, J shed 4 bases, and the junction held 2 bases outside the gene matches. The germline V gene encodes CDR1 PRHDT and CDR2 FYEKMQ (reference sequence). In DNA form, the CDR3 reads TGTGCCAGCAGCTTAGGCCCTAGCGGGAGGTACAATGAGCAGTTCTTC. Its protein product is CASSLGPSGRYNEQFF.

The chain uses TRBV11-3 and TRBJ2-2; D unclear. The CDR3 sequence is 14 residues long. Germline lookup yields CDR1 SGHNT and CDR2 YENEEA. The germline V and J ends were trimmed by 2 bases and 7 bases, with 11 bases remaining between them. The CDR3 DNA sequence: TGTGCCAGCAGCTTACTCTATTTCGGCGGGGAGCTGTTTTTT. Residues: CASSLLYFGGELFF.

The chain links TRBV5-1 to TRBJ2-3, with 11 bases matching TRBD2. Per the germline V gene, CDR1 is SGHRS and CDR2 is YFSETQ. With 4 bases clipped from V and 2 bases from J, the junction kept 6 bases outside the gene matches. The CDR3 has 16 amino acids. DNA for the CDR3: TGCGCCAGCAGCCACGGGACTAGCGGATTCACAGATACGCAGTATTTT. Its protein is CASSHGTSGFTDTQYF.

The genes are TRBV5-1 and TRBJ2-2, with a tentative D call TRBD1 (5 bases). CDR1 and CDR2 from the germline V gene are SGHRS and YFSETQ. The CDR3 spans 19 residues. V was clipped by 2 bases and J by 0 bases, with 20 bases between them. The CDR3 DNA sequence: TGCGCCAGCAGCTTTACAGGTCTGGAAAACCCTACGAACACCGGGGAGCTGTTTTTT. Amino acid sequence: CASSFTGLENPTNTGELFF.

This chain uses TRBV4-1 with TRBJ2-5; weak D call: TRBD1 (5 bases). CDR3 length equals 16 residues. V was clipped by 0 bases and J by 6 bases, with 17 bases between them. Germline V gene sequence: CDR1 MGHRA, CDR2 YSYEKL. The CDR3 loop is CASSQERSQGGKTQYF. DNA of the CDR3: TGCGCCAGCAGCCAAGAGCGCTCCCAGGGTGGAAAGACCCAGTACTTC.

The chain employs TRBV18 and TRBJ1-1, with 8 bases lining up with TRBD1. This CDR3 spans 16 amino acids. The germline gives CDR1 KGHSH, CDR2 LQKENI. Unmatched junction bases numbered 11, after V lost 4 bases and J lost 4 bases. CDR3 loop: CASSHPGQGASTEAFF. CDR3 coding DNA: TGTGCCAGCTCACACCCCGGACAGGGAGCCTCCACTGAAGCTTTCTTT.

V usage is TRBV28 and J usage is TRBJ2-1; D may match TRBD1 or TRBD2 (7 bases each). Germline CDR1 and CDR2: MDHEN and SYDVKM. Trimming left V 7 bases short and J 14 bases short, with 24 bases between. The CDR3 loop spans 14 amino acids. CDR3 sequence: CASTTALTGAGEFF. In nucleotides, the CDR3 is TGTGCCAGCACCACCGCGTTAACAGGGGCGGGAGAGTTCTTC.